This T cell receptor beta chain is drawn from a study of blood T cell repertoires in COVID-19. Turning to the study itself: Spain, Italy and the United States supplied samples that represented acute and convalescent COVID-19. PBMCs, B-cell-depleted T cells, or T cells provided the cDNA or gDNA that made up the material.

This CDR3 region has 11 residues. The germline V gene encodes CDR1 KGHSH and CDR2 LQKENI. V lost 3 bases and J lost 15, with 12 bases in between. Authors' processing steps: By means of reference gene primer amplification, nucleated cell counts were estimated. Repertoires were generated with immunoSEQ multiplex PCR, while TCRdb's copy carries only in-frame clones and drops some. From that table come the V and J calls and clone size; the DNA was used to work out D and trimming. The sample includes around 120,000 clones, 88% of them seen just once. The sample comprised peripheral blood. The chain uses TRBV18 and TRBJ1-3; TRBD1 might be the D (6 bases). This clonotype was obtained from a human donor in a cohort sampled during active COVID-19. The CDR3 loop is CASSPGTQKYF. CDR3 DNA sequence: TGTGCCAGCTCACCCGGGACACAAAAATATTTT.